This T cell receptor beta chain comes out of a study of early T cells in non-severe SARS-CoV-2 infection. V was trimmed by 0 bases and J by 6 bases, leaving 18 bases between them. From germline, CDR1 is DFQATT and CDR2 SNEGSKA (reference sequence). The CDR3 is 15 residues long. TCRdb re-analysed the 5' RACE reads in MiXCR, keeping a single row per CDR3 protein. The data show 85,000 to 90,000 distinct CDR3 sequences, 13% to 15% seen once. A few counts support this clonotype. Sequencing was performed on whole blood. J is TRBJ2-7 and V is TRBV20-1, with D tentatively TRBD2 (6 bases). The TCR originated in an adult who was a healthcare worker with PCR-confirmed SARS-CoV-2 infection or an uninfected control (not recorded which). CDR3 protein: CSARDRPLLATEQYF. DNA for the CDR3: TGCAGTGCTAGAGATCGCCCCCTACTAGCCACCGAGCAGTACTTC.